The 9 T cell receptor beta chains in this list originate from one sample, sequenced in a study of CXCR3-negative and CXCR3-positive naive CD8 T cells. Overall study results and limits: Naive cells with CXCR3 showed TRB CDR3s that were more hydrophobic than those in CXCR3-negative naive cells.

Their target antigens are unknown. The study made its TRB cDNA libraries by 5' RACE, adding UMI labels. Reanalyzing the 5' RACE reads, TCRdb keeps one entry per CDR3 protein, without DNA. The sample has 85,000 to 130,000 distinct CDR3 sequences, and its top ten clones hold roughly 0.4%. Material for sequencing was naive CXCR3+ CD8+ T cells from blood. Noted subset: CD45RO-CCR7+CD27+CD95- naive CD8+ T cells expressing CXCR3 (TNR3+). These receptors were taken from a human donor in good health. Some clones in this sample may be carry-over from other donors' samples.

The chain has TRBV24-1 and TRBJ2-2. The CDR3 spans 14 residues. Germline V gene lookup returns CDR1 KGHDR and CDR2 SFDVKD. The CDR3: CATSDLHGTGELFF.

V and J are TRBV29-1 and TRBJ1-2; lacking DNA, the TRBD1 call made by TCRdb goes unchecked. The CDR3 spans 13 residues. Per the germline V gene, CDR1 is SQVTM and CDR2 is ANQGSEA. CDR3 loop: CSVEWDRGYGYTF.

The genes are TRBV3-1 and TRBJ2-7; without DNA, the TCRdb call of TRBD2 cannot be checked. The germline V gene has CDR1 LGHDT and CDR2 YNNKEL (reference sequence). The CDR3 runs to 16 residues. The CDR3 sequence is CASSQEGLAGFYEQYF.

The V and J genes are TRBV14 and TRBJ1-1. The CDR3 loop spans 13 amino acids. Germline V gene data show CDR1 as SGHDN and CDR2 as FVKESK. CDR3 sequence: CASSQTVNTEAFF.

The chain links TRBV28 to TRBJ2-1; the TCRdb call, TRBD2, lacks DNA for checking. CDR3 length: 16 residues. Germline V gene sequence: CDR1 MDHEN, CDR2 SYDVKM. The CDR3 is CASSLVAGATYNEQFF.

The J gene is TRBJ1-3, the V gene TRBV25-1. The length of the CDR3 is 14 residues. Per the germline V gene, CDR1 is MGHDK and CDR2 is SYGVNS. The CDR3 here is CASSDKSSGNTIYF.

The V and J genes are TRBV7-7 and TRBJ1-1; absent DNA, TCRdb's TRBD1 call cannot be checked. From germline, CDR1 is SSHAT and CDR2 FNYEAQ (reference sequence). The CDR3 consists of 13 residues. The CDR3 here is CASGEGLNTEAFF.

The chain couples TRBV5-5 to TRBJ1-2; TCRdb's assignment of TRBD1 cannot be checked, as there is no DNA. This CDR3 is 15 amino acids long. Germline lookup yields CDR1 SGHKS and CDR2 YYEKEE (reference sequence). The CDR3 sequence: CASSSLPTGFYGYTF.

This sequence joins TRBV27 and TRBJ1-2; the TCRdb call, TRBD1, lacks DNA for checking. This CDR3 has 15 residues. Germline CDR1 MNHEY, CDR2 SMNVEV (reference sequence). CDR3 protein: CASSLLKDTNYGYTF.